This note documents a single T cell receptor (beta chain) sequence. Its antigen remains unknown. The CDR3 contains 15 residues. With 8 bases clipped from V and 1 base from J, the junction kept 8 bases outside the gene matches. The germline V gene encodes CDR1 SNHLY and CDR2 FYNNEI. PCR amplification relied on 60 Vbeta primers (plus 13 Jbeta primers). Sequenced by immunoSEQ multiplex PCR; TCRdb stores in-frame clones only, minus some. There are roughly 130,000 clones in the sample; roughly 79% occur only once, and roughly 1% lies in the top ten. The data were taken from a study of cytomegalovirus exposure and HLA in healthy donors. Whole-study results and caveats: One later analysis reportedly identified an Asian-associated ancestry cluster that showed fewer N-insertions than the roughly 620-donor mean. The majority of CMV-associated TCR beta chains were reported as apparently HLA-restricted in a later analysis. A later analysis showed TCR association rates differing by HLA locus, peaking at DRB1 and lowest at HLA-C. In a later analysis, HLA-associated TCR beta chains were more clonally expanded than equally common others.

Specimen: PBMCs. The rearrangement links TRBV2 to TRBJ1-1, with 9 bases identical to TRBD1. This receptor was identified in a man aged 18 to 29 in good health and CMV-seronegative. The CDR3 is CASSQQGAQNTEAFF. CDR3 in DNA: TGTGCCAGCTCACAACAGGGGGCGCAGAACACTGAAGCTTTCTTT.